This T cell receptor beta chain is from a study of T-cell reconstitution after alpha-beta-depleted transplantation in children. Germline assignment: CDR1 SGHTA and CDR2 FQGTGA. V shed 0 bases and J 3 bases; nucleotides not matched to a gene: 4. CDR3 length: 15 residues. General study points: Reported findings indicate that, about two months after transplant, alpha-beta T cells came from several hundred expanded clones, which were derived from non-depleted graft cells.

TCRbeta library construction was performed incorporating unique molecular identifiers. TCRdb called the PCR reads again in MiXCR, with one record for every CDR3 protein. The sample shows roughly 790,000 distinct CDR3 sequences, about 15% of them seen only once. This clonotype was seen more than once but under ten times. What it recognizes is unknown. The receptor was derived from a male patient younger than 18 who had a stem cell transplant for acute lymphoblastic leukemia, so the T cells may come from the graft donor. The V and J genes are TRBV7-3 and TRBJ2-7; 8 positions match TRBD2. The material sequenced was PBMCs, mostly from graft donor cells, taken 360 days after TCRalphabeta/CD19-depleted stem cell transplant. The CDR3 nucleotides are TGTGCCAGCAGCTTAACTAGCGGGGACCACTACGAGCAGTACTTC. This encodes CASSLTSGDHYEQYF.